This T cell receptor (beta chain) is from a study of Graves' ophthalmopathy and Graves' hyperthyroidism (dated by TCRdb to the late 2010s). For the study in its entirety: Peripheral blood samples were taken at the time of initial diagnosis, before any treatment was given. For independent validation, a separate cohort was made up of some 19 hyperthyroidism patients plus 17 patients who later progressed from hyperthyroidism to ophthalmopathy. In total, around 130 blood samples were TCR-sequenced: approximately 40 ophthalmopathy, some 75 hyperthyroidism and 17 hyperthyroidism-to-ophthalmopathy patients. In roughly 6 hyperthyroidism patients, T-cell repertoires of thyroid tissue and blood were compared. TCR beta repertoire signatures were used to distinguish Graves' ophthalmopathy from Graves' hyperthyroidism and to predict progression to ophthalmopathy. To explore V-J signatures distinguishing ophthalmopathy from hyperthyroidism, a discovery set of 100 patients (43 ophthalmopathy, 57 stable hyperthyroidism) was enrolled. For training and testing, the roughly 97 patients in the discovery cohort were randomly divided in a 7:3 ratio. Once sampling was done, hyperthyroidism patients were given methimazole at a starting dose of 30 mg daily, while ophthalmopathy patients were given high-dose intravenous methylprednisolone. General findings and caveats noted by the study authors: Most of the expanded thyroid clonotypes with a frequency above 0.001 were also detected in blood, and it was suggested that the thyroid immune response may be reflected by blood repertoires. In validation, the model predicted ophthalmopathy progression with 55% to 71% sensitivity and roughly 72% specificity; some 13 predicted patients were CT-confirmed with GO in a median of 6.5 months. Ophthalmopathy was separated from stable hyperthyroidism by the 13-signature model with roughly 87% sensitivity and around 81% specificity in cross-validation and with 80%/75% in the test set. Sample size was not predetermined statistically, and investigators were not blinded to group allocation.

TCR beta CDR3 regions were amplified from RNA transcripts for repertoire sequencing. The first round was an RT-PCR using HTBI primers with the Qiagen OneStep RT-PCR kit, and this first round was followed by a second-round multiplex PCR, then size selection and purification. Libraries were sequenced on an Illumina HiSeq2000 using paired-end 100 bp reads. In the authors' own workflow: SOAPnuke was used for read processing, and reads with adapters, uncalled bases, a mean Phred below 15, or no exact constant-primer or identifier match were discarded. COPE v1.2.5 was used to merge the high-quality paired reads. Clonotypes were defined as unique nucleotide sequences and were aligned to IMGT TRB V, D and J references using MiTCR v1.1. The analysis was limited to V-J combinations with a frequency above 0.0001, which together covered over 98% of repertoires. For each V-J combination, a TCR clonal expansion and chaos score was defined as F50 clonal expansion divided by the chaos observed in the TCRdist matrix. Welch's t-statistics and random forest were used to reduce features to about 13 V-J combinations, which were fed into a naive Bayes classifier. Thyroid-blood repertoire similarity was quantified with the Morisita-Horn index. The public reads were run again by TCRdb, first through fastp at Q25 and then through MiXCR, and only productive beta chains were kept. Identical CDR3 proteins give one entry, which carries the most common genes and DNA. The V and J calls here are based on TCRdb, not the publication. This sample holds 400,000 to 500,000 distinct CDR3 sequences; around 21% were observed only once. The top ten clones comprise roughly 3% of the sample.

This clonotype has a count of ten or more. Its specific antigen is unknown. Base qualities were left out, and no much larger clone turns up one base away. A patient counted as having stable hyperthyroidism if there was no progression to ophthalmopathy within 18 months of follow-up. Patients with hyperthyroidism were aged 18 to 65 years, had been newly diagnosed, and had a disease duration of less than 2 months. Patients with other autoimmune diseases, uncontrolled infections, pregnancy or lactation were excluded from the study. Clinical symptoms, serum thyroxine, TRAb, thyroid ultrasound and orbital computed tomography were used for diagnosis. Ficoll-Paque density gradient centrifugation was used to isolate PBMCs from 8 to 10 ml of fresh peripheral blood. Trizol reagent was used to extract the total RNA, and its quality was then checked on an Agilent 2100 Bioanalyzer. From its cysteine to its phenylalanine, the CDR3 spans 17 amino acids. The kept DNA is CDR3 alone, 51 bases in frame from the first base. The V and J ends are trimmed by 3 bases and 1 base, leaving 19 bases between them. Looking up the germline V gene (reference sequence) yields CDR1 DFQATT and CDR2 SNEGSKA.

The TCR originated in a woman between 18 and 30 years old with stable Graves' hyperthyroidism. Donor details come from another sample of the same person, matched by shared clones. The sequence is built from TRBV20-1 and TRBJ2-4; the best D guess is TRBD1, with 6 bases matching. The sequencing input was peripheral blood. The DNA sequence is as follows: TGCAGTGCTAGGAGCAGGGTAGGGGGTCTCGCCAAAAACATTCAGTACTTC. This gives the protein CSARSRVGGLAKNIQYF.